The T cell receptor beta chain under discussion was sequenced for a study of cytomegalovirus exposure and HLA in healthy donors. At the level of the study: Around 85 million unique TCR sequences came from HLA-typed donors in an early release.

This clone came up a few times. No antigen is known for it. Notes on the study in general: Earlier analysis looked at TCR beta V segments, and most were productive about 90% or about 30% of the time.

The PCR ran on 60 Vbeta and 13 Jbeta primers. TCRdb's copy holds only in-frame clones and misses some; the assay was immunoSEQ multiplex PCR. This table holds nearly 110,000 clones, 60% to 80% found once. V lost 11 bases, J lost 2 bases, and 6 bases stayed unmatched. CDR1 and CDR2 from the germline V gene are ENHRY and SYGVKD. There are 14 residues in the CDR3. This TCR derives from a female donor in good health and CMV-seronegative. The source material was PBMCs. V gene TRBV10-3 combines with J gene TRBJ2-7; 13 bases match TRBD2. CDR3 bases: TGTGCCTCGGGGACTAGCGGGGCCACCTACGAGCAGTACTTC. Translating gives CASGTSGATYEQYF.